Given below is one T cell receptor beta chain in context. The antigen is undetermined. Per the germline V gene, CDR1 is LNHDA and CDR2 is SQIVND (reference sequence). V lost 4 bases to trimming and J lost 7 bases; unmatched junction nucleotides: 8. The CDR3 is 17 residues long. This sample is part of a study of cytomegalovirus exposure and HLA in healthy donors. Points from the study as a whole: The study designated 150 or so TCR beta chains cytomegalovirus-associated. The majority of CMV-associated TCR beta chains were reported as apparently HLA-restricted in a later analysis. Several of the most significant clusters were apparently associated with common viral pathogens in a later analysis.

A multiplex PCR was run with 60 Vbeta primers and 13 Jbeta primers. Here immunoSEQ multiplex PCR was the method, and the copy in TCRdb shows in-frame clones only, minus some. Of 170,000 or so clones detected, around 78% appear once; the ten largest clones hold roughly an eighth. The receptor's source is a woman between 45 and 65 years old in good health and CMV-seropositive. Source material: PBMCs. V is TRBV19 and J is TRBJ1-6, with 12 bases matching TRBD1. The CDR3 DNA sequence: TGTGCCAGTAGTACTGGGGGACAGGGGGCCGGCAATTCACCCCTCCACTTT. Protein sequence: CASSTGGQGAGNSPLHF. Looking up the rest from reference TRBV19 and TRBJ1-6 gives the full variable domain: DGGITQSPKYLFRKEGQNVTLSCEQNLNHDAMYWYRQDPGQGLRLIYYSQIVNDFQKGDIAEGYSVSREKKESFPLTVTSAQKNPTAFYLCASSTGGQGAGNSPLHFGNGTRLTVT.